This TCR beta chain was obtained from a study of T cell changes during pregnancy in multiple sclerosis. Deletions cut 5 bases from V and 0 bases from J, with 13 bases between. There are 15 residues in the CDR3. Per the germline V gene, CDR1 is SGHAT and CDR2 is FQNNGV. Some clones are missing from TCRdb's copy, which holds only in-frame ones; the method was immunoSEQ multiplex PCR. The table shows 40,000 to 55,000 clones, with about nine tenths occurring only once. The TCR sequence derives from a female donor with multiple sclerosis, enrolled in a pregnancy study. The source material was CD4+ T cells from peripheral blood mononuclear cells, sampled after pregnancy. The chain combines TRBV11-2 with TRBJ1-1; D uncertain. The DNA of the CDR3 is TGTGCCAGCAGCAGCTACGCCGACTTGAACACTGAAGCTTTCTTT. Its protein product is CASSSYADLNTEAFF.